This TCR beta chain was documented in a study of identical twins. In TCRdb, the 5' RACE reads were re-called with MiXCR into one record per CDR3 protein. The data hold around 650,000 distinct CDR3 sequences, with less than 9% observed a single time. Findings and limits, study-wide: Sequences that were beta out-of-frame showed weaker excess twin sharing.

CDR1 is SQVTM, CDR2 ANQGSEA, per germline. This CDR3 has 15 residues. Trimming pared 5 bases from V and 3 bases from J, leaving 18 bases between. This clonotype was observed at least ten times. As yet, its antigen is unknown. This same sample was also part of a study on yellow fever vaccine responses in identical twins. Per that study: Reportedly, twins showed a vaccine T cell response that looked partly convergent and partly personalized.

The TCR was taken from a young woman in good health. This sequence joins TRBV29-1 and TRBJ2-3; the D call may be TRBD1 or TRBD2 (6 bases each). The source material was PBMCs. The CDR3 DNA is TGCAGCGTTACGCCCCTCGGGGGCGGAACAGATACGCAGTATTTT. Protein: CSVTPLGGGTDTQYF.